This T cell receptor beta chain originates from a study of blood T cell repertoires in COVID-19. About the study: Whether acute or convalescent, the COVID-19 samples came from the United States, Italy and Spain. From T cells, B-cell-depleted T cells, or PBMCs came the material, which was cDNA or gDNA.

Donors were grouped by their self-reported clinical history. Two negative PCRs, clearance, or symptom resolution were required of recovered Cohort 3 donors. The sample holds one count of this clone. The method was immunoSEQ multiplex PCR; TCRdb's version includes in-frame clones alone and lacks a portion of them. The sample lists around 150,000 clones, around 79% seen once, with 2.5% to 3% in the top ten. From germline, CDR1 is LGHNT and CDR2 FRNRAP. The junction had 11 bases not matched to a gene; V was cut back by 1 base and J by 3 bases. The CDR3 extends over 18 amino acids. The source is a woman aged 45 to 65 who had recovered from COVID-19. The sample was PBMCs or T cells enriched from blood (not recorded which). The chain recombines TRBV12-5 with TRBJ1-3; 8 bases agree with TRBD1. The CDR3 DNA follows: TGTGCTAGTGGTTTGGGGACAGGGAAAGGATTTGGTGGAAACACCATATATTTT. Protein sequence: CASGLGTGKGFGGNTIYF.